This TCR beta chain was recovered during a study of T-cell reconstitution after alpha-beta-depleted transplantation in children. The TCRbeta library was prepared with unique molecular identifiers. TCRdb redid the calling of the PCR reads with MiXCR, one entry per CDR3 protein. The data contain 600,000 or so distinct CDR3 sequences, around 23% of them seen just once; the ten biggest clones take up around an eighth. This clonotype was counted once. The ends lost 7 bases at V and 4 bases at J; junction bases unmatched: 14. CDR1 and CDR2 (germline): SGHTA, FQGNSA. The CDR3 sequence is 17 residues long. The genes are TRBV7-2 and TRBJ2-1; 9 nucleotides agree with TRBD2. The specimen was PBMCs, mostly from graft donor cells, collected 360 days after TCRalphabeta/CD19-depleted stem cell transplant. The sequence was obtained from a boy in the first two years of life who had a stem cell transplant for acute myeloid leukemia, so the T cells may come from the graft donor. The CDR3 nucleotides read TGTGCCAGCACCTACCCCTCGCGGGGGGGCCAATACAATGAGCAGTTCTTC. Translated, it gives CASTYPSRGGQYNEQFF.